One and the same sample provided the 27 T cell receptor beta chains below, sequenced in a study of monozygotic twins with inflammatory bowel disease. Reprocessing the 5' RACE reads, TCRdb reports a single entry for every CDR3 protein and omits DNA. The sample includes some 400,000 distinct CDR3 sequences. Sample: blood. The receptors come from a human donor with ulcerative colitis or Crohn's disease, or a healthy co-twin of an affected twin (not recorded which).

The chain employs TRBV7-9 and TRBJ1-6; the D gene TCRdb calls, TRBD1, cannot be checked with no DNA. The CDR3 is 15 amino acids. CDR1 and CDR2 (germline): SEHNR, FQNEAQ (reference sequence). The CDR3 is CASSLATGWNSPLHF.

The CDR3 loop is CASSPRVGTADTQYF. The rearrangement joins TRBV7-8 to TRBJ2-3. The CDR3 consists of 15 residues. CDR1 and CDR2 from the germline V gene are SGHVS and FQNEAQ.

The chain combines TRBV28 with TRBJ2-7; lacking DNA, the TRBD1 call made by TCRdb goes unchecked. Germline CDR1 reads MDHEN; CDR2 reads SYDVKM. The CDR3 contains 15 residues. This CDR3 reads CASSYRDRYSYEQYF.

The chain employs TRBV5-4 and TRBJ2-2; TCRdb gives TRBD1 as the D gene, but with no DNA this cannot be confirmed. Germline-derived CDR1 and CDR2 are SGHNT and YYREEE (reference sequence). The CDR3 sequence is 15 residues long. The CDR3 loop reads CASSTQGANTGELFF.

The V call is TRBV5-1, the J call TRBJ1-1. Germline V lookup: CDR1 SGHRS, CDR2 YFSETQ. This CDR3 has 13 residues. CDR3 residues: CASSFRMNTEAFF.

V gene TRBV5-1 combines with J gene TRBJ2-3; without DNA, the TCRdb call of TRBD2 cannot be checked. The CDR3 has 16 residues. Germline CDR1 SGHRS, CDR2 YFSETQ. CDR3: CASSVTGTTSTDTQYF.

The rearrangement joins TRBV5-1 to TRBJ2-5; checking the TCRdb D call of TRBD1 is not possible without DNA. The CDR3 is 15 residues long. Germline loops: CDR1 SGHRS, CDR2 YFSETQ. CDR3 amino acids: CASSLMGGSQETQYF.

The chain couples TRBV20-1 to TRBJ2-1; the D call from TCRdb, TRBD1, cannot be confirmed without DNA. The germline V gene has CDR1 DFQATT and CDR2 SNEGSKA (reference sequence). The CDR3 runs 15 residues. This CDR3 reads CSAKQAGVRYNEQFF.

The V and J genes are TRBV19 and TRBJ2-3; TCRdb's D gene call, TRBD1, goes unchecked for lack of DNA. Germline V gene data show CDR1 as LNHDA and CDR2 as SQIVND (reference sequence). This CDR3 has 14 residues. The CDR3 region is CASSSGRYTDTQYF.

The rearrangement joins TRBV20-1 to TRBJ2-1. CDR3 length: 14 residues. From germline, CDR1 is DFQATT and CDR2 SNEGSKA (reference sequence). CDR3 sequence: CSARWGGPYSEQFF.

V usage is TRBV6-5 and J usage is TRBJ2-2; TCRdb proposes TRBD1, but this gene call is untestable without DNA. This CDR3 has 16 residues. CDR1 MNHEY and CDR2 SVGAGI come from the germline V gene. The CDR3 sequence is CASSYSTTGNTGELFF.

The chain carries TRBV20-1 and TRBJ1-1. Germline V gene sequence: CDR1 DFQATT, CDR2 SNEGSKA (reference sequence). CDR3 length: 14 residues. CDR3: CSALRGGGDTEAFF.

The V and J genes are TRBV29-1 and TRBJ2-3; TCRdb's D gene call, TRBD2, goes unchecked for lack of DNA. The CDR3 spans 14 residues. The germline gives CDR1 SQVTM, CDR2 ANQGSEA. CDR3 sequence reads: CSAAGTSVTDTQYF.

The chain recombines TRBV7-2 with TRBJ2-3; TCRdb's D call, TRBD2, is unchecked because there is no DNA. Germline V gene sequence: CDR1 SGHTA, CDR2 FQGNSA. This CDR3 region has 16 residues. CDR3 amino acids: CASSPRLAGGPDTQYF.

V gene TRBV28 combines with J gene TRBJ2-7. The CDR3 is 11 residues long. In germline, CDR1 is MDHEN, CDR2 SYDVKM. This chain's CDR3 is CASKNTYEQYF.

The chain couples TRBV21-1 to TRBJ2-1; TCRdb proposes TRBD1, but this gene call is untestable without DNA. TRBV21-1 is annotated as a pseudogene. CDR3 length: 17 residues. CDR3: CASSKGDWGPFGKEQFF.

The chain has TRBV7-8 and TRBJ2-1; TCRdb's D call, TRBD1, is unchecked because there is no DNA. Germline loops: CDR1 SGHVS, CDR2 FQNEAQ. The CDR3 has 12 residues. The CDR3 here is CASSSPISEQFF.

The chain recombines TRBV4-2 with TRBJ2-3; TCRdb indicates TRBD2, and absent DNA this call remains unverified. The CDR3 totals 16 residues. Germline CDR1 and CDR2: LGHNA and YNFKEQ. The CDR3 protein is CASSQEGGLAVDTQYF.

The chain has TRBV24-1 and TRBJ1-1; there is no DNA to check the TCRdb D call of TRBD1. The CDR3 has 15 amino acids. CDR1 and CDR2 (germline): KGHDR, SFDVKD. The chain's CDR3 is CATSDGGDLNTEAFF.

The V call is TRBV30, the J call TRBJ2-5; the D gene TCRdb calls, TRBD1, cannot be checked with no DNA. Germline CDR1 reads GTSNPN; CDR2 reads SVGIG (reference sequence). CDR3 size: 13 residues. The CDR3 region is CAWAPGNQETQYF.

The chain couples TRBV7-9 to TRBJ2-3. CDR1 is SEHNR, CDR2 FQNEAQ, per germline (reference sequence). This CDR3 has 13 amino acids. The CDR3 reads CASSLESIYPQYF.

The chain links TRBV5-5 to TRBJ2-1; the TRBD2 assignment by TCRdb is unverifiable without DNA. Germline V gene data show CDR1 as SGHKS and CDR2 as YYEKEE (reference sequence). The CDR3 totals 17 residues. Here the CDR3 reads CASSLAVAGGNYNEQFF.

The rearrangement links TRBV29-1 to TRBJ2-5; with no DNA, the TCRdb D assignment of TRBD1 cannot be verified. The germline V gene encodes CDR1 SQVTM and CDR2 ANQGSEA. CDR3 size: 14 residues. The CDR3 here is CSVAPGQGRETQYF.

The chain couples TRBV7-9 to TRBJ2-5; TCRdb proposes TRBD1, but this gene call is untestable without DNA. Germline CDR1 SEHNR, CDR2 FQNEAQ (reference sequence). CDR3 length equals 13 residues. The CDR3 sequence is CASSYLSFAGEYF.

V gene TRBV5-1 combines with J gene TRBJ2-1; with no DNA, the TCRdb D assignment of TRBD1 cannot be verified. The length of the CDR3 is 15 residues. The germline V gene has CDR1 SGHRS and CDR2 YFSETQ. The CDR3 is CASSRGQGIYNEQFF.

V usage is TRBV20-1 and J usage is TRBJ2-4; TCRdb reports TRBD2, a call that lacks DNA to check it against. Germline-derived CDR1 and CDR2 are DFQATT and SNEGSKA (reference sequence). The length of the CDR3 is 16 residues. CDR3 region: CSATPPLAPERNIQYF.

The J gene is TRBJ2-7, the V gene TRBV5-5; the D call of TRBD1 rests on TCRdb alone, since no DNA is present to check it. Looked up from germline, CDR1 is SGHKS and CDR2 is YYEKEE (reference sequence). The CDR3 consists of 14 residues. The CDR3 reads CASSEGQGRHEQYF.